Sequencing of this T cell receptor (beta chain) was carried out in a study of tumor-infiltrating lymphocytes in primary liver carcinoma. Note on this clonotype: The antigen remains undetermined. An end of the junction does not agree with germline; a read error may underlie this.

General study results and limits: Among the pair types, tumor region pairs showed more overlap than tumor-adjacent and tumor-blood pairs.

Making TCR beta cDNA involved around 500 ng total RNA and a constant-region primer. Library construction for TCR beta comprised three nested multiplex PCR rounds performed with slightly modified ARM-PCR. The first two PCR rounds, roughly 11 cycles each, used TRBV1-TRBV30 forward primers and a C-beta reverse primer. MiXCR, run by TCRdb on the multiplex PCR reads, gives a single entry per CDR3 protein. Of 100,000 to 150,000 distinct CDR3 sequences in the sample, roughly three fifths were seen once. Starting material for RNA and DNA co-extraction consisted of about 19-32 mg of unsorted bulk tissue. Each sampled tumor had five separate regions taken from it. Each of the tumor samples contained in excess of 80% viable tumor cells. The CDR3 spans 15 residues. Looked up from germline, CDR1 is SGHVS and CDR2 is FQNEAQ.

This chain links TRBV7-8 with TRBJ2-5, with a tentative D call TRBD1 (5 bases). The TCR was taken from a woman between 55 and 75 years old with primary liver carcinoma and hepatitis B virus infection. The sequenced material came from liver tumor tissue from sampling region 3. Indicated subset: tumor region T3, left-lateral pole. CDR3 protein: CARSLARGGQETQYF. In DNA form, the CDR3 reads TGTGCCAGGAGCTTAGCAAGGGGCGGACAAGAGACCCAGTACTTC.